This TCR beta chain is from a study of T cell changes during pregnancy in multiple sclerosis. The length of the CDR3 is 16 residues. V was pared by 0 bases and J by 4 bases, with 15 bases between. In germline, CDR1 is MNHEY, CDR2 SVGAGI. Assay: immunoSEQ multiplex PCR; the TCRdb copy retains only in-frame clones and omits some. The sample shows tens of thousands of clones, about nine tenths of them seen only once. This clonotype was obtained from a female donor in good health, enrolled as a control in a pregnancy study. The sample here was CD4+ T cells from peripheral blood mononuclear cells, taken in the third trimester of pregnancy. The chain joins TRBV6-5 to TRBJ1-1; D uncertain. CDR3 amino acids: CASSYSAAEMATEAFF. In DNA, the CDR3 is TGTGCCAGCAGTTACTCGGCCGCGGAAATGGCCACTGAAGCTTTCTTT.